The rows below give T cell receptor beta chains drawn from one sample of a study of cytomegalovirus exposure and HLA in healthy donors. Sequencing used immunoSEQ multiplex PCR; TCRdb keeps in-frame clones, though not all of them. Of 150,000 to 200,000 clones in the sample, more than 65% were seen once. Sequencing used PBMCs. The receptor set was obtained from a woman aged 25 to 39 in good health and CMV-seropositive. CDR3s include the opening cysteine and the closing phenylalanine or tryptophan. A D gene is named only where the DNA matches it firmly. The listing skips clone size in some rows; elsewhere it reads once, few, many or a size class.

j_call v_call clone_size d_call cdr3_nt cdr3_aa
TRBJ2-5 TRBV15 - TRBD1 TGTGCCACCAGCAGAGCAGGGGGCTTGGAGACCCAGTACTTC CATSRAGGLETQYF
TRBJ2-5 TRBV10-2 - TRBD2 TGCGCCAGCGGACTAGCGGGGGTAGAAGAGACCCAGTACTTC CASGLAGVEETQYF
TRBJ2-3 TRBV9 - - TGTGCCAGCAGCGTAGAAGGTAGCGGCTACACAGATACGCAGTATTTT CASSVEGSGYTDTQYF
TRBJ1-6 TRBV9 - TRBD1 TGTGCCAGCAGCGACCCGACAGGGAAATTCTATAATTCACCCCTCCACTTT CASSDPTGKFYNSPLHF
TRBJ2-7 TRBV7-9 - - TGTGCCAGCAGCTTAGACAGCTCCTACGAGCAGTACTTC CASSLDSSYEQYF
TRBJ2-7 TRBV4-3 few TRBD1 TGCGCCAGCAGCCAAGGACAGGGCGCCTACGAGCAGTACTTC CASSQGQGAYEQYF
TRBJ1-5 TRBV10-2 - - TGCGCCACTGGGGGGGCCAATCAGCCCCAGCATTTT CATGGANQPQHF
TRBJ1-5 TRBV5-6 - TRBD1 TGTGCCAGCAGCTTCGGACCACAGGGGACTAATCAGCCCCAGCATTTT CASSFGPQGTNQPQHF
TRBJ2-7 TRBV11-2 - - TGTGCCAGCAGCCCGGGAGGGGGCCAACCGGGACGGGTCTACGAGCAGTACTTC CASSPGGGQPGRVYEQYF
TRBJ2-7 TRBV6-5 - - TGTGCCAGCAGCCTACAGCTTGGGAGAACCTACGAGCAGTACTTC CASSLQLGRTYEQYF
TRBJ2-4 TRBV28 once - TGTGCCAGCAGGAGCGGTTTAGCCAAAAACATTCAGTACTTC CASRSGLAKNIQYF
TRBJ2-7 TRBV7-3 once TRBD2 TGTGCCAGCAGCTTAATGGTCGCGGGGGGAGGCGAGCAGTACTTC CASSLMVAGGGEQYF
TRBJ2-6 TRBV28 few TRBD1 TGTGCCAGCAGTCGACCGGGACAGGGTTCTGGGGCCAACGTCCTGACTTTC CASSRPGQGSGANVLTF
TRBJ1-2 TRBV2 once TRBD1 TGTGCCAGCAGTCGGGACAGGGGGAACTATGGCTACACCTTC CASSRDRGNYGYTF
TRBJ2-1 TRBV5-1 few TRBD1 TGCGCCAGCAGCCCCGGACAGGGGAATGAGCAGTTCTTC CASSPGQGNEQFF
TRBJ1-1 TRBV5-1 few - TGCGCCAGCAGCCACGACAGGAACACTGAAGCTTTCTTT CASSHDRNTEAFF